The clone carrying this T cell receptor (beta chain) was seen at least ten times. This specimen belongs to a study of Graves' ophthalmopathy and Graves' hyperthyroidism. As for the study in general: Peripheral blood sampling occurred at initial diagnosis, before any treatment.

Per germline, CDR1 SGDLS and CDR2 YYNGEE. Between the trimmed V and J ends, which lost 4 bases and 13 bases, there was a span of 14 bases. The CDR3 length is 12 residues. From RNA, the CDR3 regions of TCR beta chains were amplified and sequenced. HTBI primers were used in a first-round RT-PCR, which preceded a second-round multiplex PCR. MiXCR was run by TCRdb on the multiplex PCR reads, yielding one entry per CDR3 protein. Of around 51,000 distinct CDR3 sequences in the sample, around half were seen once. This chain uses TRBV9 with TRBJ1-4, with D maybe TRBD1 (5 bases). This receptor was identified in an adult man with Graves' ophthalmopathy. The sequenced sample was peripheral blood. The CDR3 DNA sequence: TGTGCCAGCAGCCCAGATCAGGGTACACTGTTTTTT. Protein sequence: CASSPDQGTLFF.